Below are 27 T cell receptor beta chains sequenced from a single sample in a study of blood T cell repertoires in COVID-19. The table came from immunoSEQ multiplex PCR; TCRdb's copy has only in-frame clones and leaves some out. The sample carries 95,000 to 150,000 clones, 70% to 90% recorded once. The sequenced material came from peripheral blood. Source of these receptors: a woman aged 50 to 65 with acute or convalescent COVID-19.

In DNA, the CDR3 is TGTGCCATCAGTAAAGAGCCCGGAGGCTCTGGAAACACCATATATTTT. It codes for CAISKEPGGSGNTIYF. This chain links TRBV10-3 with TRBJ1-3; D gene uncertain. The CDR3 is made up of 16 amino acids. Trimming stripped 5 bases from V and 0 bases from J, with 14 bases between. The V gene's germline CDR1 is ENHRY and CDR2 SYGVKD.

The sample holds a few counts of this clone. The J gene is TRBJ2-1, the V gene TRBV4-1; TRBD2 matches at 8 bases. Germline CDR1 MGHRA, CDR2 YSYEKL. This CDR3 comprises 17 residues. Losses at the gene ends were 0 bases for V and 2 bases for J; bases not matched to a gene: 6. CDR3 in DNA: TGCGCCAGCAGCCAAGATGTGGCGGGAGGTGCCTACAATGAGCAGTTCTTC. This sequence encodes CASSQDVAGGAYNEQFF.

The CDR3 reads CASSRTTGVNTEAFF. The CDR3 region has the DNA TGCGCCAGCAGCAGGACGACAGGGGTGAACACTGAAGCTTTCTTT. The rearrangement uses TRBV5-1 and TRBJ1-1; 8 bases are shared with TRBD1. CDR1 is SGHRS, CDR2 YFSETQ, per germline. The CDR3 sequence is 15 residues long. V trimming: 4 bases; J trimming: 0 bases; junction bases outside the gene matches: 5.

The chain uses TRBV30 and TRBJ2-3; 10 nucleotides line up with TRBD2. J lost 6 bases, V lost 4 bases, and 1 base had no gene match. CDR1 GTSNPN and CDR2 SVGIG come from the germline V gene (reference sequence). There are 12 residues in the CDR3. CDR3 in amino acids: CAWTSGGDTQYF. The CDR3 DNA sequence: TGTGCCTGGACTAGCGGGGGCGATACGCAGTATTTT. The variable domain in full, completed from reference TRBV30 and TRBJ2-3, reads SQTIHQWPATLVQPVGSPLSLECTVEGTSNPNLYWYRQAAGRGLQLLFYSVGIGQISSEVPQNLSASRPQDRQFILSSKKLLLSDSGFYLCAWTSGGDTQYFGPGTRLTVL.

This clone came up a few times. This chain links TRBV2 with TRBJ1-2; D is possibly TRBD1 (6 bases). The germline V gene encodes CDR1 SNHLY and CDR2 FYNNEI. The CDR3 consists of 11 residues. V lost 6 bases, J lost 8 bases, and 10 bases lay in between. The CDR3 sequence is CASRLRGGYTF. Here the CDR3 DNA reads TGTGCCAGCAGGCTCAGGGGCGGCTACACCTTC.

The chain uses TRBV7-9 and TRBJ1-1, with 8 bases identical to TRBD1. This CDR3 is 14 amino acids long. The germline V gene encodes CDR1 SEHNR and CDR2 FQNEAQ (reference sequence). Trimming at V came to 5 bases and at J to 10 bases, leaving 12 bases not matched to a gene. CDR3 sequence reads: CASSKDRAKSSAFF. In DNA form, the CDR3 reads TGTGCCAGCAGCAAGGACAGGGCTAAGTCTTCAGCTTTCTTT.

The genes are TRBV5-4 and TRBJ2-7; 9 nucleotides align to TRBD2. Trimming took 0 bases from V and 4 from J; bases not matched to a gene: 5. This CDR3 is 15 amino acids long. Per germline, CDR1 SGHNT and CDR2 YYREEE (reference sequence). The CDR3 nucleotides are TGTGCCAGCAGCTTGGAGGTTAGCGGGAGTTACGAGCAGTACTTC. It codes for CASSLEVSGSYEQYF.

The rearrangement uses TRBV5-1 and TRBJ2-5; 8 bases agree with TRBD2. CDR3 size: 14 residues. The V gene's germline CDR1 is SGHRS and CDR2 YFSETQ. Trimming removed 5 bases from V and 5 bases from J; junction bases left unmatched: 8. The CDR3 loop is CASSFSGVEETQYF. As DNA, the CDR3 is TGCGCCAGCAGTTTTAGCGGGGTCGAGGAGACCCAGTACTTC. Based on the CDR3 plus reference TRBV5-1 and TRBJ2-5, the full variable domain is KAGVTQTPRYLIKTRGQQVTLSCSPISGHRSVSWYQQTPGQGLQFLFEYFSETQRNKGNFPGRFSGRQFSNSRSEMNVSTLELGDSALYLCASSFSGVEETQYFGPGTRLLVL.

Comment on this clone: Other DNA sequences in this specimen translate into the identical CDR3. The chain's CDR3 is CASSYSYRKETQYF. The CDR3 nucleotides read TGTGCCAGCAGTTACAGTTACAGAAAAGAGACCCAGTACTTC. The gene calls are TRBV6-5 and TRBJ2-5; D remains ambiguous. This CDR3 contains 14 residues. Germline CDR1 MNHEY, CDR2 SVGAGI. The V gene lost 2 bases and the J gene lost 3 bases, with 10 bases spanning the gap.

This chain connects TRBV7-8 to TRBJ2-3, with D hard to call. The V end lost 4 bases, the J end lost 14 bases, and 13 bases lay between the germline ends. The CDR3 length is 11 residues. Germline V gene sequence: CDR1 SGHVS, CDR2 FQNEAQ. This CDR3 is CASSSRSRPYF. CDR3 in DNA: TGTGCCAGCAGCTCGAGGTCTAGGCCGTATTTT.

This clone turned up a few times. This rearrangement joins TRBV6-1 to TRBJ1-2; D not certain. V shed 1 base and J shed 6 bases, with 15 bases lying between them. The CDR3 has 15 residues. The germline gives CDR1 MNHNS, CDR2 SASEGT. The CDR3 nucleotides are TGTGCCAGCAGTGAAGAGGCTCCGGGGAGGGATGGCTACACCTTC. Residues: CASSEEAPGRDGYTF.

The chain uses TRBV6-4 and TRBJ2-3; 8 bases match TRBD2. The J segment lost 0 bases and the V segment lost 3 bases, leaving 2 bases of the junction unmatched. The CDR3 runs to 15 residues. The germline V gene has CDR1 MRHNA and CDR2 SNTAGT. The CDR3 reads CASSESGGSTDTQYF. The CDR3 bases are TGTGCCAGCAGTGAGAGCGGGGGAAGCACAGATACGCAGTATTTT.

This chain uses TRBV18 with TRBJ1-5; a weak D match, TRBD1 (5 bases). V shed 3 bases and J shed 7 bases, with 13 bases lying between them. CDR1 is KGHSH, CDR2 LQKENI, per germline. This CDR3 has 14 residues. The CDR3 DNA is TGTGCCAGCTCACCCGGAGGAGGGGAACAGCCCCAGCATTTT. Residues: CASSPGGGEQPQHF. Based on the CDR3 plus reference TRBV18 and TRBJ1-5, the full variable domain is NAGVMQNPRHLVRRRGQEARLRCSPMKGHSHVYWYRQLPEEGLKFMVYLQKENIIDESGMPKERFSAEFPKEGPSILRIQQVVRGDSAAYFCASSPGGGEQPQHFGDGTRLSIL.

This clone occurred once. V is TRBV7-2 and J is TRBJ2-1; 13 bases map to TRBD2. The ends lost 6 bases at V and 4 bases at J; junction bases unmatched: 3. Germline CDR1 SGHTA, CDR2 FQGNSA. This CDR3 has 15 amino acids. CDR3 bases: TGTGCCAGCAGACGGACTAGCGGGAGTTACAATGAGCAGTTCTTC. Amino acid sequence: CASRRTSGSYNEQFF.

This CDR3 is CASSPVRTSLAKNIQYF. The CDR3 nucleotides read TGTGCCAGCAGCCCAGTACGGACTTCACTAGCCAAAAACATTCAGTACTTC. The chain couples TRBV5-6 to TRBJ2-4; possible D gene TRBD2, 5 bases. The CDR3 sequence is 17 residues long. Germline loops: CDR1 SGHDT, CDR2 YYEEEE. Trimming pared 4 bases from V and 0 bases from J, leaving 17 bases between.

The rearrangement uses TRBV13 and TRBJ2-7; 9 bases line up with TRBD2. The CDR3 spans 16 residues. Germline V gene lookup returns CDR1 PRHDT and CDR2 FYEKMQ (reference sequence). With 6 bases clipped from V and 2 bases from J, the junction kept 11 bases outside the gene matches. The CDR3 coding sequence is TGTGCCAGCAGTTCGATTTGGGCGGGGGGGCCCTACGAGCAGTACTTC. It translates to CASSSIWAGGPYEQYF.

The genes are TRBV2 and TRBJ1-5; D is ambiguous. V lost 2 bases to trimming and J lost 2 bases, with 7 bases between them. From germline, CDR1 is SNHLY and CDR2 FYNNEI. The CDR3 length is 14 residues. CDR3 sequence: CASSEYSRNQPQHF. CDR3 in DNA: TGTGCCAGCAGTGAATACAGCCGCAATCAGCCCCAGCATTTT.

This clone was counted only a few times. This sequence joins TRBV2 and TRBJ1-1, with D perhaps TRBD1 (6 bases). The V gene's germline CDR1 is SNHLY and CDR2 FYNNEI. CDR3 length: 14 residues. V lost 3 bases and J lost 5, with 13 bases in between. The CDR3 is CASSDQGRGTEAFF. Here the CDR3 DNA reads TGTGCCAGCAGTGATCAGGGGCGCGGGACTGAAGCTTTCTTT.

V gene TRBV6-5 combines with J gene TRBJ1-2; D is uncertain. Germline loops: CDR1 MNHEY, CDR2 SVGAGI. There are 13 residues in the CDR3. V was cut by 6 bases and J by 8 bases, with 16 bases left in between. The CDR3 sequence is CASSMGGGPGYTF. The CDR3 DNA reads TGTGCCAGCAGCATGGGCGGAGGGCCAGGCTACACCTTC.

This chain joins TRBV28 and TRBJ1-2; possible D gene TRBD1, 5 bases. Trimming left V 6 bases short and J 5 bases short, with 19 bases between. The CDR3 length is 15 residues. Germline V gives CDR1 MDHEN, CDR2 SYDVKM. This CDR3 reads CASRPPGLTGYGYTF. CDR3 nucleotides: TGTGCCAGCAGGCCCCCGGGACTGACTGGTTATGGCTACACCTTC.

The chain combines TRBV7-8 with TRBJ1-2; TRBD1 might be the D (5 bases). The CDR3 runs to 12 residues. Trimming stripped 5 bases from V and 10 bases from J, with 14 bases between. The germline CDR1 and CDR2 sequences are SGHVS and FQNEAQ. This CDR3 reads CASSLGQLIYTF. Written as DNA, the CDR3 is TGTGCCAGCAGCCTGGGGCAGTTAATCTACACCTTC.

The chain has TRBV30 and TRBJ1-2; the D gene is possibly TRBD1 (6 bases). Trimming removed 4 bases from V and 8 bases from J, with 17 bases in between. This CDR3 comprises 13 residues. Looked up from germline, CDR1 is GTSNPN and CDR2 is SVGIG (reference sequence). The CDR3 here is CAWNKQGADGYTF. CDR3 DNA sequence: TGTGCCTGGAATAAACAGGGAGCCGACGGCTACACCTTC.

This clone was seen a few times. The gene calls are TRBV4-2 and TRBJ1-1; no clear D. Trimming removed 1 base at V and 1 base at J, with 7 bases between. The CDR3 contains 14 residues. Germline V CDR1 and CDR2: LGHNA, YNFKEQ. CDR3 region: CASSQGHGNTEAFF. The CDR3 nucleotides read TGTGCCAGCAGCCAAGGCCACGGGAACACTGAAGCTTTCTTT.

Written as DNA, the CDR3 is TGTGCCAGCAGTGAAGGAGGTAGCGGGAGTGGGGATGAGCAGTTCTTC. Its translation is CASSEGGSGSGDEQFF. The rearrangement joins TRBV6-1 to TRBJ2-1; 9 bases fit TRBD2. Germline CDR1 is MNHNS and CDR2 is SASEGT. V trimming: 1 base; J trimming: 8 bases; junction bases outside the gene matches: 9. CDR3 length: 16 residues.

This chain joins TRBV27 and TRBJ2-5, with D perhaps TRBD2 (5 bases). Trimming left V 5 bases short and J 5 bases short, with 12 bases between. From germline, CDR1 is MNHEY and CDR2 SMNVEV (reference sequence). This CDR3 region has 13 residues. The CDR3 sequence: CASSKRVSETQYF. In DNA form, the CDR3 reads TGTGCCAGCAGTAAGAGGGTTTCGGAGACCCAGTACTTC.

The chain recombines TRBV7-6 with TRBJ2-1; the match to TRBD2 covers 9 bases. CDR3 size: 17 residues. The germline CDR1 and CDR2 sequences are SGHVS and FNYEAQ. V shed 1 base and J 5 bases; nucleotides not matched to a gene: 9. In DNA form, the CDR3 reads TGTGCCAGCAGCTTAGAGATGTCGATAGCGGGAGACAATGAGCAGTTCTTC. Its translation is CASSLEMSIAGDNEQFF.

The genes are TRBV7-6 and TRBJ2-6, with 12 bases matching TRBD2. This CDR3 comprises 19 residues. Trimming at V came to 4 bases and at J to 1 base, leaving 8 bases not matched to a gene. The germline V gene encodes CDR1 SGHVS and CDR2 FNYEAQ. The CDR3 here is CASSSLLAGGRSGANVLTF. The CDR3 DNA sequence: TGTGCCAGCAGCTCCCTACTAGCGGGGGGCCGATCTGGGGCCAACGTCCTGACTTTC.